The 10 T cell receptor beta chains in this list originate from one sample, sequenced in a study of CD8+CD57+ T cells in acquired aplastic anemia. The use of genomic DNA as template underpinned the TCR beta VDJ and CDR3 profiling. TCRdb reprocessed the reads with MiXCR, giving one entry per CDR3 protein. The table has hundreds of thousands of distinct CDR3 sequences, roughly 64% seen once. The sample was sorted CD4+, CD8+, or CD8+CD57+ T cells (not recorded which) from PBMCs. These receptors were taken from a human donor in good health, serving as a control.

About this clonotype itself: Mismatch with germline at one junction end may stem from a read error. J is TRBJ1-5 and V is TRBV19; D gene unclear. The CDR3 covers 13 residues. Germline values: CDR1 LNHDA, CDR2 SQIVND (reference sequence). This CDR3 is CASSAATINFQHF. CDR3 nucleotides: TGTGCCAGTAGCGCGGCAACGATCAATTTCCAGCACTTC.

This sequence joins TRBV20-1 and TRBJ1-1, with 7 positions matching TRBD1. After removal of 6 bases from V and 6 bases from J, the junction contained 13 bases not matched to a gene. Germline-derived CDR1 and CDR2 are DFQATT and SNEGSKA (reference sequence). The CDR3 runs to 14 residues. CDR3 coding DNA: TGCAGTGCCACGGACAGGACGCTCGACCCTGAAGCTTTCTTT. Protein sequence: CSATDRTLDPEAFF.

This clonotype was recorded at least ten times. The rearrangement uses TRBV7-2 and TRBJ1-4; TRBD1 might be the D (5 bases). The CDR3 is 15 residues long. Germline V CDR1 and CDR2: SGHTA, FQGNSA. The germline V and J ends were trimmed by 1 base and 7 bases, with 13 bases remaining between them. In DNA, the CDR3 is TGTGCCAGCAGCTTAGGGGGGGGGTCCGGTGAAAAACTGTTTTTT. Its protein product is CASSLGGGSGEKLFF.

The V gene is TRBV2, the J gene TRBJ1-3, with TRBD1 as a possible D gene (6 bases). Germline lookup yields CDR1 SNHLY and CDR2 FYNNEI. CDR3 length: 16 residues. V was trimmed by 6 bases and J by 16 bases, leaving 31 bases between them. The CDR3 is CASSAGLAGARNTQYF. The CDR3 nucleotides are TGTGCCAGCAGCGCTGGACTAGCGGGGGCCAGAAACACCCAGTATTTT.

This clonotype appeared many times. A junction end diverges from the germline sequence, so it may reflect a read error. This rearrangement joins TRBV2 to TRBJ2-5; TRBD1 is a possible D gene (5 bases). The CDR3 is made up of 18 amino acids. CDR1 SNHLY and CDR2 FYNNEI come from the germline V gene. The CDR3 here is CASKRAPQGRTIQETQYF. The CDR3 DNA reads TGTGCAAGCAAAAGGGCCCCCCAGGGCAGGACGATCCAAGAGACCCAGTACTTC.

The chain links TRBV7-2 to TRBJ1-3, with unresolved D. CDR3 length equals 14 residues. CDR1 and CDR2 (germline): SGHTA, FQGNSA. The V end was cut by 6 bases, the J end by 16 bases, with 25 bases between. The CDR3 sequence: CASSSWSSGNTSYF. The CDR3 coding sequence is TGTGCCAGCAGTTCATGGAGCTCGGGAAACACTAGCTATTTT. The entire variable domain, with the rest obtained from reference TRBV7-2 and TRBJ1-3, is as follows: GAGVSQSPSNKVTEKGKDVELRCDPISGHTALYWYRQSLGQGLEFLIYFQGNSAPDKSGLPSDRFSAERTGGSVSTLTIQRTQQEDSAVYLCASSSWSSGNTSYFGEGSWLTVV.

About this clonotype itself: The junction differs from germline at one of its ends, possibly a read error. J is TRBJ1-6 and V is TRBV19; a possible D gene is TRBD1 (6 bases). Looked up from germline, CDR1 is LNHDA and CDR2 is SQIVND (reference sequence). The CDR3 consists of 14 residues. CDR3 DNA sequence: TGTGCCAGTAACGGCGAATGGGGGCACTATGGCTACCCCTTT. Amino acids: CASNGEWGHYGYPF. Variable domain in full (rest from reference TRBV19 and TRBJ1-6): DGGITQSPKYLFRKEGQNVTLSCEQNLNHDAMYWYRQDPGQGLRLIYYSQIVNDFQKGDIAEGYSVSREKKESFPLTVTSAQKNPTAFYLCASNGEWGHYGYPFGNGTRLTVT.

As regards this clonotype: A single base separates this from a much larger clone, so it may be a read error. The chain employs TRBV5-5 and TRBJ2-7; D is unclear. The CDR3 contains 15 residues. V lost 0 bases, J lost 0 bases, and 10 bases lay in between. Germline V lookup: CDR1 SGHKS, CDR2 YYEKEE (reference sequence). CDR3 sequence (DNA): TGTGCCAGCAGCTTGGGTCCGAGAAACTCCTACGAGCAGTACTTC. Encoded protein: CASSLGPRNSYEQYF. Full variable domain (outside the CDR3, taken from reference TRBV5-5 and TRBJ2-7): DAGVTQSPTHLIKTRGQQVTLRCSPISGHKSVSWYQQVLGQGPQFIFQYYEKEERGRGNFPDRFSARQFPNYSSELNVNALLLGDSALYLCASSLGPRNSYEQYFGPGTRLTVT.

As to this clonotype: The conserved phenylalanine or tryptophan normally closing the CDR3 is absent here, so this likely arose from a read error. The DNA is left out, because the CDR3 cannot be placed on it with certainty; the CDR3 is given as TCRdb lists it. This chain uses TRBV7-2 with TRBJ1-6; the table's D call TRBD1 went unverified against the DNA. The V gene's germline CDR1 is SGHTA and CDR2 FQGNSA. From its first to its last residue, the CDR3 has 13 amino acids. The CDR3 loop reads CASSLSLSSPLTS.

J is TRBJ1-4 and V is TRBV7-2; the D is unclear. The CDR3 is 14 residues long. Trimming removed 1 base at V and 17 bases at J, with 20 bases between. Germline V CDR1 and CDR2: SGHTA, FQGNSA. CDR3 sequence reads: CASSLDGEIETLFF. The CDR3 DNA reads as TGTGCCAGCAGCTTAGACGGGGAGATCGAAACTCTCTTTTTT.